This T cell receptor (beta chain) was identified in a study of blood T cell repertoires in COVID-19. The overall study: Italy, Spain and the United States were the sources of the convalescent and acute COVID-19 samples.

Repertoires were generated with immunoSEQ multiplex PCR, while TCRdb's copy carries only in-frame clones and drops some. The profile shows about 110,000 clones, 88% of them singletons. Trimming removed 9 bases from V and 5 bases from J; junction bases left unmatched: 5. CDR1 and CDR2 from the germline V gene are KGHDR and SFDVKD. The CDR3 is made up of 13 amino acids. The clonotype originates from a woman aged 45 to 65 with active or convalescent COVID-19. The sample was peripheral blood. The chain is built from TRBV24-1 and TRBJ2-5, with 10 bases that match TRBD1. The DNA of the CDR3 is TGTGCCACCGCGGGACAGGGGATTGAGACCCAGTACTTC. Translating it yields CATAGQGIETQYF.